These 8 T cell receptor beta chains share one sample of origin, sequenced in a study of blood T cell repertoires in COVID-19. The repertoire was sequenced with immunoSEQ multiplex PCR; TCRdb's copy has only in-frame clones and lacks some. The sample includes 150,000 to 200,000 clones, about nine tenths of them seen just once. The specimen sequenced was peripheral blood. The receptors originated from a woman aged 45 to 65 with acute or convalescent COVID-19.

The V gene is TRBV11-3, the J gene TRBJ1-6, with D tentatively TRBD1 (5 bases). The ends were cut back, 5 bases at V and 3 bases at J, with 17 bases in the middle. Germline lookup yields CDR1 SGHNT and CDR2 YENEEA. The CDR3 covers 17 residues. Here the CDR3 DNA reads TGTGCCAGCAGCCGGGGGGGACCAGGAAGCTATAATTCACCCCTCCACTTT. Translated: CASSRGGPGSYNSPLHF.

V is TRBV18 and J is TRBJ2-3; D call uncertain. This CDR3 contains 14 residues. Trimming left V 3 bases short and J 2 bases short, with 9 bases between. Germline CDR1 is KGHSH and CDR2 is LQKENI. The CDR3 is CASSPVYNTDTQYF. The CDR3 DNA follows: TGTGCCAGCTCACCCGTCTATAACACAGATACGCAGTATTTT.

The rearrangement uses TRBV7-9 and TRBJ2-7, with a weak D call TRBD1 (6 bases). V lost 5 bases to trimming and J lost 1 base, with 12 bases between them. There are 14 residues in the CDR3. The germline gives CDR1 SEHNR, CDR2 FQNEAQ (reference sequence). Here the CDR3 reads CASSAWGQSYEQYF. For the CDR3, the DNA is TGTGCCAGCAGCGCCTGGGGGCAATCCTACGAGCAGTACTTC.

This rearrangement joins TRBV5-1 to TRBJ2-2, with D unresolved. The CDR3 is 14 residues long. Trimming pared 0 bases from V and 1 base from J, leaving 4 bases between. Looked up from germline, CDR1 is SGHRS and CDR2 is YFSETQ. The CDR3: CASSLGLNTGELFF. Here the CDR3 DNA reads TGCGCCAGCAGCTTGGGTCTGAACACCGGGGAGCTGTTTTTT.

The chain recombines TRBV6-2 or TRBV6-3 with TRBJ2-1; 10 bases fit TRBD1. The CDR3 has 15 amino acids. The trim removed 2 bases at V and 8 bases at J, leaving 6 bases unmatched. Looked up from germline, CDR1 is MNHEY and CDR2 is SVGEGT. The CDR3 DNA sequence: TGTGCCAGCAGTTACGACGACAGGGGGCTGGATGAGCAGTTCTTC. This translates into CASSYDDRGLDEQFF.

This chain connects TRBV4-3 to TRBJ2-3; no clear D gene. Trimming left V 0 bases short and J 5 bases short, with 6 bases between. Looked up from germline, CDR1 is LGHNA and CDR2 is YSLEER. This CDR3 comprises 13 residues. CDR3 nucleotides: TGCGCCAGCAGCCAAGAAACGGGAGATACGCAGTATTTT. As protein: CASSQETGDTQYF.

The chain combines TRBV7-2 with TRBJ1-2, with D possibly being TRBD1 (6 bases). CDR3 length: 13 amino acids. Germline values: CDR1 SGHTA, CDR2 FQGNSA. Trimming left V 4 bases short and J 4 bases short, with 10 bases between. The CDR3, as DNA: TGTGCCAGCAGCTCCGACAGGACCTATGGCTACACCTTC. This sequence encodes CASSSDRTYGYTF.

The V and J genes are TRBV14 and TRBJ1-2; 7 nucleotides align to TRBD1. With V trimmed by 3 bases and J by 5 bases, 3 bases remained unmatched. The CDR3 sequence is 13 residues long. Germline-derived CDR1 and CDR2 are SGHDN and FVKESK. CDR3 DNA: TGTGCCAGCAGCCACGGGACAGAGTATGGCTACACCTTC. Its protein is CASSHGTEYGYTF.